Listed below are T cell receptor beta chains from one sample, sequenced in a study of T cell responses to AZD1222 COVID-19 vaccine. Produced via immunoSEQ multiplex PCR; TCRdb's table is partial and in-frame only. The data show 100,000 to 150,000 clones, around 92% seen once. This specimen was peripheral blood, taken on day 0 of AZD1222 vaccination. The receptor set was obtained from an adult in good health. Both conserved end residues are part of each CDR3. The D gene is left open where the match is weak. Clone size is shown for a subset of rows, as once, few, many or a class of expanded clone.

D gene	J gene	V gene	clone size	CDR3 protein	CDR3 DNA
-	TRBJ1-3	TRBV19	-	CASRTRDTIYF	TGTGCCAGTAGAACCAGGGACACCATATATTTT
TRBD2	TRBJ2-7	TRBV19	-	CASSDPHAGATYEQYF	TGTGCCAGTAGCGACCCCCACGCGGGAGCGACCTACGAGCAGTACTTC
-	TRBJ2-7	TRBV28	-	CASNKPRMSYEQYF	TGTGCCAGCAATAAACCGCGGATGTCCTACGAGCAGTACTTC
-	TRBJ1-4	TRBV7-2	-	CASSLSQRREKLFF	TGTGCCAGCAGCTTGAGCCAGAGAAGGGAAAAACTGTTTTTT
-	TRBJ1-6	TRBV7-9	-	CASSLESSPLHF	TGTGCCAGCAGCTTAGAAAGTTCACCCCTCCACTTT
TRBD1	TRBJ1-1	TRBV6-2/TRBV6-3	-	CASSYFLPDRRNTEAFF	TGTGCCAGCAGTTACTTTTTACCGGACAGGAGAAACACTGAAGCTTTCTTT
-	TRBJ1-1	TRBV24-1	-	CATSESGVAFF	TGTGCCACCAGTGAGTCAGGGGTAGCTTTCTTT
-	TRBJ2-7	TRBV7-8	-	CASSLGFSRYEQYF	TGTGCCAGCAGCCTGGGATTTAGCCGCTACGAGCAGTACTTC
TRBD1	TRBJ1-1	TRBV19	-	CASNLRQGYSVDTEAFF	TGTGCCAGTAACCTCCGACAGGGATATTCAGTGGACACTGAAGCTTTCTTT
-	TRBJ2-5	TRBV3-1/TRBV3-2	once	CASSPMDGQETQYF	TGTGCCAGCAGCCCCATGGACGGACAAGAGACCCAGTACTTC
-	TRBJ2-7	TRBV2	-	CASSEAGGTSSYEQYF	TGTGCCAGCAGTGAAGCGGGTGGGACCTCCTCCTACGAGCAGTACTTC